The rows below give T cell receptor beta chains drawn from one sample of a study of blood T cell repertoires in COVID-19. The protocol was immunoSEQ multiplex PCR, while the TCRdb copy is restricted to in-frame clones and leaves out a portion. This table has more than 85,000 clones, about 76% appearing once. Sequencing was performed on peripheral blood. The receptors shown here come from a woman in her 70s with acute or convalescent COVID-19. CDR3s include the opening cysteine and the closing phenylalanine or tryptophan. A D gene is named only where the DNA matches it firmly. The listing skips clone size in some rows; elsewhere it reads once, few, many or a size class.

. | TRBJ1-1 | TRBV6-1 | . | TGTGCCAGCAGTGACAGGGCTCCCACTGAAGCTTTCTTT | CASSDRAPTEAFF
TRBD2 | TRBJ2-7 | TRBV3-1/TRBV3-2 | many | TGTGCCAGCAGCCAAGGACTAGCGGGGGGATTCTCCTACGAGCAGTACTTC | CASSQGLAGGFSYEQYF
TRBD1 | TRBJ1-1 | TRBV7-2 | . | TGTGCCAGCAGCCCAGGGGGCGCGGTGAACACTGAAGCTTTCTTT | CASSPGGAVNTEAFF
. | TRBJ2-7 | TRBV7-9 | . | TGTGCCAGCAGCTTAGTAGTATCAGGCCACGAGCAGTACTTC | CASSLVVSGHEQYF
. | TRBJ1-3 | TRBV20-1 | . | TGCAGTGCGCAGGGAAACACCATATATTTT | CSAQGNTIYF
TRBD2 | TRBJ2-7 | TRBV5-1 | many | TGCGCCCGTTTGCGCCGTGGGGGGGGCCGGGGGGGGGAGCAGTACTTC | CARLRRGGGRGGEQYF
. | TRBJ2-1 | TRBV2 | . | TGTGCCAGCAGTGCCCCTTTCGGGGGGCTTTTCAATGAGCAGTTCTTC | CASSAPFGGLFNEQFF
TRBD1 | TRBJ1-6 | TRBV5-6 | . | TGTGCCAGCAGCCAGGACAGGGACAGTCGGCGTTCACCCCTCCACTTT | CASSQDRDSRRSPLHF
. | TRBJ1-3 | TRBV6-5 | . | TGTGCCAGCTTCAAAACAGGGCCCGGAAACACCATATATTTT | CASFKTGPGNTIYF
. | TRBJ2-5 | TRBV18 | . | TGTGCCAGCTCAGTCAGACAACAAGAGACCCAGTACTTC | CASSVRQQETQYF
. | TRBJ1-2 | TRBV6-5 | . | TGTGCCAGCAGTTATGGGACGGCCGGGGGGGGCTACACCTTC | CASSYGTAGGGYTF
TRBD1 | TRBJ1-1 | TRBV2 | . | TGTGCCAGCAGTGAGCGGTTTCAGGGGGTTCGGGGAGCTTTCTTT | CASSERFQGVRGAFF
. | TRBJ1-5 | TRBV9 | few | TGTGCCAGCAGCCCACAGGGTAGGGATCAGCCCCAGCATTTT | CASSPQGRDQPQHF
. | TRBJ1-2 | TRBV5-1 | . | TGCGCCAGCAGTCCAGACGGAGATTATGGCTACACCTTC | CASSPDGDYGYTF
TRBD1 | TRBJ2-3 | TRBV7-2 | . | TGTGCCAGCAGCCGCGGACAGGGGGCAGCAGATACGCAGTATTTT | CASSRGQGAADTQYF
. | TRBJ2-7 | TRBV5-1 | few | TGCGCCAGCAGCGGGGGGATCGGGTCAATGTCCTACGAGCAGTACTTC | CASSGGIGSMSYEQYF
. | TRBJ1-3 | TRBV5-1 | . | TGCGCCAGCAGCCGGGGGGCAGGACGTGGAAACACCATATATTTT | CASSRGAGRGNTIYF
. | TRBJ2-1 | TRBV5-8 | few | TGTGCCAGCAGCTTGTCTCAGGGGTTCTCCTACAATGAGCAGTTCTTC | CASSLSQGFSYNEQFF
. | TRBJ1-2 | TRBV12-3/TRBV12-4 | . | TGTGCCAGCAGTCGACTGGCCTATGGCTACACCTTC | CASSRLAYGYTF
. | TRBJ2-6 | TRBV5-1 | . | TGCGCCAGCAGCCGCGACATCTCCGCCAACGTCCTGACTTTC | CASSRDISANVLTF
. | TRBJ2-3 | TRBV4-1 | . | TGCGCCAGCAGCCAGGATGACAGGGGAGGGCGAGATACGCAGTATTTT | CASSQDDRGGRDTQYF
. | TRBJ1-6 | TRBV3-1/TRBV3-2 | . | TGTGCCAGCAGCCAATCGCCGGCAGGTAATAATTCACCCCTCCACTTT | CASSQSPAGNNSPLHF
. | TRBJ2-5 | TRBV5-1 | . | TGCGCCAGCAGCACACCAGACAGCAGCTCCACCCAGTACTTC | CASSTPDSSSTQYF
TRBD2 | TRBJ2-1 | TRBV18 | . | TGTGCCAGCTCACCGCCACGGGGGGGTTTGGATTTACGGGAGTTCTTC | CASSPPRGGLDLREFF
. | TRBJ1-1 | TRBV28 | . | TGTGCCAGCAGTTTATGGGCTAACAGGGATACTGAAGCTTTCTTT | CASSLWANRDTEAFF
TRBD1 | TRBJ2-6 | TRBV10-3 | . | TGTGCCATCAGTGAGTCGAGAACCGGGACAGGGGACTCTGGGGCCAACGTCCTGACTTTC | CAISESRTGTGDSGANVLTF
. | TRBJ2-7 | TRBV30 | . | TGTGCCTGGAGTGTTCGTACAGGGAACTACGAGCAGTACTTC | CAWSVRTGNYEQYF